These 27 T cell receptor beta chains share one sample of origin, sequenced in a study of early T cells in non-severe SARS-CoV-2 infection (dated by TCRdb to about 2021). Receptors were amplified or captured by 5' RACE. Sequencing instrument: NextSeq 500. In-frame beta chains were kept once TCRdb had trimmed the public reads at Q25 with fastp and called clones with MiXCR. Identical CDR3 proteins give one entry, which carries the most common genes and DNA. The sample has 40,000 to 55,000 distinct CDR3 sequences on record, around 23% of them singletons. Clones ranked in the top ten supply about 4.6% of the sample. This specimen was whole blood, taken at baseline. These receptors all stem from an adult who was a healthcare worker with PCR-confirmed SARS-CoV-2 infection or an uninfected control (not recorded which).

In this sample, this clonotype turned up a few times. The rearrangement joins TRBV20-1 to TRBJ1-5; the match to TRBD1 covers 7 bases. After removal of 2 bases from V and 4 bases from J, the junction contained 5 bases not matched to a gene. The germline gives CDR1 DFQATT, CDR2 SNEGSKA (reference sequence). The CDR3 is made up of 14 amino acids. CDR3 nucleotide sequence: TGCAGTGCTAGACCTTCGGGACAGAATCAGCCCCAGCATTTT. Protein product: CSARPSGQNQPQHF.

The V call is TRBV4-1, the J call TRBJ2-5; D gene uncertain. V gave up 1 base and J gave up 4 bases, with 10 bases separating them. Germline V lookup: CDR1 MGHRA, CDR2 YSYEKL. The CDR3 contains 14 residues. Here the CDR3 reads CASSQVAYGETQYF. CDR3 bases: TGCGCCAGCAGCCAAGTGGCCTACGGAGAGACCCAGTACTTC.

V gene TRBV10-3 combines with J gene TRBJ1-2; D may be TRBD1 (5 bases). The CDR3 is made up of 14 amino acids. The V gene's germline CDR1 is ENHRY and CDR2 SYGVKD. The V end lost 6 bases, the J end lost 8 bases, and 19 bases lay between the germline ends. For the CDR3, the DNA is TGTGCCATCAGGGGCCAGGGAACCTACTGGGGCTACACCTTC. This codes for CAIRGQGTYWGYTF.

This clonotype was counted a few times. The V call is TRBV12-3 or TRBV12-4, the J call TRBJ2-7, with TRBD2 as a possible D gene (6 bases). V shed 3 bases and J shed 0 bases, with 9 bases lying between them. The CDR3 has 14 amino acids. In DNA, the CDR3 is TGTGCCAGCAGTTTGGGACTCCACTCCTACGAGCAGTACTTC. Translated: CASSLGLHSYEQYF.

This clonotype has only one observation. The V and J genes are TRBV6-1 and TRBJ1-3; tentatively, D is TRBD1 (5 bases). CDR1 is MNHNS and CDR2 is SASEGT in the germline V gene. This CDR3 contains 15 residues. V was trimmed by 4 bases and J by 2 bases, leaving 12 bases between them. This CDR3 is CASSVTGTAGNTIYF. DNA of the CDR3: TGTGCCAGCAGTGTAACCGGGACGGCTGGAAACACCATATATTTT.

The chain carries TRBV7-9 and TRBJ1-2; D gene ambiguous. Germline V gene data show CDR1 as SEHNR and CDR2 as FQNEAQ (reference sequence). The CDR3 is made up of 14 amino acids. The germline V and J ends were trimmed by 1 base and 2 bases, with 8 bases remaining between them. The CDR3 DNA sequence: TGTGCCAGCAGCTTAGTGGGAGGAAACTATGGCTACACCTTC. Its translation: CASSLVGGNYGYTF.

The V gene is TRBV5-1, the J gene TRBJ1-4; TRBD1 aligns across 7 bases. Germline assignment: CDR1 SGHRS and CDR2 YFSETQ. After removal of 4 bases from V and 7 bases from J, the junction contained 7 bases not matched to a gene. The CDR3 consists of 14 residues. Here the CDR3 reads CASSPEGGSEKLFF. The CDR3 nucleotides are TGCGCCAGCAGCCCGGAAGGGGGCAGTGAAAAACTGTTTTTT.

Ten or more counts support this clonotype. This sequence joins TRBV6-5 and TRBJ2-7; tentative D call: TRBD2 (5 bases). This CDR3 has 12 residues. Trimming left V 5 bases short and J 5 bases short, with 10 bases between. Germline loops: CDR1 MNHEY, CDR2 SVGAGI. This CDR3 is CASSAGLNEQYF. Written as DNA, the CDR3 is TGTGCCAGCAGTGCCGGACTGAACGAGCAGTACTTC.

Remarks on this clonotype: Since a much larger clone is just one base distant, this may be a read error. This chain connects TRBV5-4 to TRBJ1-3, with D tentatively TRBD1 (5 bases). The CDR3 loop spans 17 amino acids. Germline CDR1 is SGHNT and CDR2 is YYREEE (reference sequence). V was pared by 3 bases and J by 0 bases, with 16 bases between. The CDR3 sequence: CASSSRQRASSGNTIYF. CDR3 DNA sequence: TGTGCCAGCAGCTCCCGACAGAGGGCGAGCTCTGGAAACACCATATATTTT.

The J gene is TRBJ2-7, the V gene TRBV6-2 or TRBV6-3, with 9 bases that match TRBD1. This CDR3 spans 18 amino acids. CDR1 is MNHEY, CDR2 SVGEGT, per germline. V lost 6 bases to trimming and J lost 5 bases; unmatched junction nucleotides: 20. The CDR3 DNA reads as TGTGCCAGCAGGCCTTCGCTCAGGCTGGACAGGGGTTCCCACGAGCAGTACTTC. Translated, it gives CASRPSLRLDRGSHEQYF.

This clonotype was counted only a few times. The rearrangement joins TRBV10-3 to TRBJ2-5; D might be TRBD1 (5 bases). The CDR3 spans 15 residues. The ends were cut back, 0 bases at V and 5 bases at J, with 13 bases in the middle. Germline V CDR1 and CDR2: ENHRY, SYGVKD. CDR3 region: CAISESAREGETQYF. CDR3 DNA: TGTGCCATCAGTGAGTCGGCCAGGGAAGGGGAGACCCAGTACTTC.

This clonotype was detected only once. V gene TRBV29-1 combines with J gene TRBJ2-1, with no clear D. This CDR3 spans 12 amino acids. Germline V gives CDR1 SQVTM, CDR2 ANQGSEA. The V end lost 3 bases, the J end lost 7 bases, and 10 bases lay between the germline ends. CDR3 in amino acids: CSVEELLNEQFF. CDR3 bases: TGCAGCGTTGAGGAGCTACTGAATGAGCAGTTCTTC.

Only a few counts were recorded for this clonotype. The chain links TRBV20-1 to TRBJ2-7; possible D gene TRBD1, 6 bases. The germline V and J ends were trimmed by 2 bases and 2 bases, with 13 bases remaining between them. CDR1 and CDR2 from the germline V gene are DFQATT and SNEGSKA (reference sequence). This CDR3 is 14 amino acids long. The CDR3: CSARYPGAPYEQYF. CDR3 nucleotide sequence: TGCAGTGCTAGATACCCAGGGGCTCCCTACGAGCAGTACTTC.

This clonotype was found a few times. This chain connects TRBV7-9 to TRBJ2-7; D gene uncertain. V was pared by 1 base and J by 3 bases, with 7 bases between. Germline V gene lookup returns CDR1 SEHNR and CDR2 FQNEAQ (reference sequence). This CDR3 contains 13 residues. The CDR3 spells CASSLEYFYEQYF. CDR3 in DNA: TGTGCCAGCAGCTTAGAATATTTCTACGAGCAGTACTTC.

The CDR3 here is CASSPGGESPLHF. The CDR3 nucleotides read TGTGCCAGCTCACCAGGCGGGGAGTCACCCCTCCACTTT. The chain uses TRBV18 and TRBJ1-6; D unresolved. V lost 2 bases and J lost 10, with 9 bases in between. Germline CDR1 KGHSH, CDR2 LQKENI. CDR3 size: 13 residues.

Relative to its sample, this clonotype is medium-sized. Here the CDR3 DNA reads TGTGCCAGCAGGAGTAGGGACAATCAGAACACCGGGGAGCTGTTTTTT. Translation: CASRSRDNQNTGELFF. The V call is TRBV2, the J call TRBJ2-2; TRBD1 might be the D (6 bases). CDR1 is SNHLY, CDR2 FYNNEI, per germline. The CDR3 contains 16 residues. Trimming pared 6 bases from V and 1 base from J, leaving 15 bases between.

A few counts support this clonotype. This chain links TRBV12-3 or TRBV12-4 with TRBJ2-3; D perhaps matches TRBD1 (5 bases). Trimming removed 5 bases from V and 0 bases from J, with 12 bases in between. The CDR3 has 15 residues. CDR3 DNA sequence: TGTGCCAGCAGTAGGACACTAATTAGCACAGATACGCAGTATTTT. The encoded protein is CASSRTLISTDTQYF.

This clonotype was recorded many times. The CDR3 DNA is TGTGCCAGCAGTTCTCTAGCGGGGGCCGACACTGAGCAGTTCTTC. This gives the protein CASSSLAGADTEQFF. The J gene is TRBJ2-1, the V gene TRBV6-6; the match to TRBD2 covers 10 bases. J lost 9 bases, V lost 4 bases, and 9 bases had no gene match. CDR1 and CDR2 (germline): MNHNY, SVGAGI (reference sequence). The CDR3 length is 15 residues.

This sequence joins TRBV6-4 and TRBJ2-3; D could derive from TRBD1 or TRBD2 (5 bases each). Trimming removed 5 bases from V and 1 base from J, with 13 bases in between. The CDR3 extends over 15 amino acids. CDR1 MRHNA and CDR2 SNTAGT come from the germline V gene. The CDR3 region has the DNA TGTGCCAGCAGTAGGGACGGGCGCGGCACAGATACGCAGTATTTT. It translates to CASSRDGRGTDTQYF.

This chain joins TRBV27 and TRBJ2-1; TRBD1 matches at 9 bases. V was clipped by 5 bases and J by 3 bases; unmatched bases: 5. Germline-derived CDR1 and CDR2 are MNHEY and SMNVEV (reference sequence). This CDR3 comprises 15 residues. This chain's CDR3 is CASSLDRGGYNEQFF. CDR3 DNA sequence: TGTGCCAGCAGTCTCGACAGGGGGGGCTACAATGAGCAGTTCTTC.

The chain uses TRBV4-1 and TRBJ2-5, with 7 bases lining up with TRBD1. Germline trimming cut 1 base from V and 5 bases from J; bases unmatched to any gene: 13. Per the germline V gene, CDR1 is MGHRA and CDR2 is YSYEKL. This CDR3 is 17 amino acids long. This chain's CDR3 is CASSQALPGQLTETQYF. As DNA, the CDR3 is TGCGCCAGCAGCCAAGCACTACCGGGACAGCTGACGGAGACCCAGTACTTC.

This clonotype has more than one count but fewer than ten. V is TRBV11-2 and J is TRBJ2-3, with a tentative D call TRBD2 (5 bases). Germline loops: CDR1 SGHAT, CDR2 FQNNGV. The V end was cut by 4 bases, the J end by 9 bases, with 14 bases between. The CDR3 loop spans 13 amino acids. The DNA of the CDR3 is TGTGCCAGCAGCTCGAAAGACTACGGCACGCAGTATTTT. This codes for CASSSKDYGTQYF.

This clonotype was observed a handful of times. The V and J genes are TRBV12-3 or TRBV12-4 and TRBJ1-5; D call uncertain. The CDR3 loop spans 14 amino acids. Deletions cut 3 bases from V and 4 bases from J, with 10 bases between. CDR3 nucleotides: TGTGCCAGCAGTTTCCCCCTTAATAATCAGCCCCAGCATTTT. Encoded protein: CASSFPLNNQPQHF.

This sequence joins TRBV12-3 or TRBV12-4 and TRBJ1-5; possibly TRBD1 for D (5 bases). CDR3 size: 15 residues. Trimming took off 6 bases at V and 1 base at J, with 13 bases between the two ends. The CDR3 coding sequence is TGTGCCAGCAGCCCGAGAGGGGACAGCAATCAGCCCCAGCATTTT. It translates to CASSPRGDSNQPQHF.

V is TRBV30 and J is TRBJ2-1, with 9 positions matching TRBD1. V lost 3 bases and J lost 7; bases outside the gene matches: 4. In germline, CDR1 is GTSNPN, CDR2 SVGIG (reference sequence). The length of the CDR3 is 13 residues. The CDR3 DNA follows: TGTGCCTGGAGGGGACAGGGTAATAATGAGCAGTTCTTC. It is translated as CAWRGQGNNEQFF.

The chain uses TRBV4-3 and TRBJ2-3; D remains unclear. The CDR3 consists of 16 residues. V was trimmed by 0 bases and J by 1 base, leaving 11 bases between them. Germline V gene lookup returns CDR1 LGHNA and CDR2 YSLEER. The DNA for the CDR3 is TGCGCCAGCAGCCAAGACTTCAACACCCGCACAGATACGCAGTATTTT. This encodes CASSQDFNTRTDTQYF.

Worth noting for this clonotype: A junction boundary mismatches the germline segment, possibly from a read error. CDR3 sequence reads: CASGEIQRNEQFF. CDR3 sequence (DNA): TGTGCCAGCGGTGAAATACAGCGCAATGAGCAGTTCTTC. The chain combines TRBV2 with TRBJ2-1; D unresolved. CDR3 length: 13 residues. CDR1 SNHLY and CDR2 FYNNEI come from the germline V gene.